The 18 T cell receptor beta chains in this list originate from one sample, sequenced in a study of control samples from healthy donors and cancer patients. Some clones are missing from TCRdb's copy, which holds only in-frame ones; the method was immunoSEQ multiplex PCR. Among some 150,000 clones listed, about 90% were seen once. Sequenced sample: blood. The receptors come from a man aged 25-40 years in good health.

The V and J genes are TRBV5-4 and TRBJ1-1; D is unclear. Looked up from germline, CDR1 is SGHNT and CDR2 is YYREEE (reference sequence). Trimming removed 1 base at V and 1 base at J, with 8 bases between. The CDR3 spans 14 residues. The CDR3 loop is CASSLPRQNTEAFF. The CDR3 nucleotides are TGTGCCAGCAGCTTGCCGAGGCAGAACACTGAAGCTTTCTTT. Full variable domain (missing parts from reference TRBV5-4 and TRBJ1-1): ETGVTQSPTHLIKTRGQQVTLRCSSQSGHNTVSWYQQALGQGPQFIFQYYREEENGRGNFPPRFSGLQFPNYSSELNVNALELDDSALYLCASSLPRQNTEAFFGQGTRLTVV.

The CDR3 DNA reads as TGTGCCAGCAGTTACGGGACAGGGTACAATGAGCAGTTCTTC. It translates to CASSYGTGYNEQFF. The V gene is TRBV6-5, the J gene TRBJ2-1, with 9 bases fitting TRBD1. Germline CDR1 and CDR2: MNHEY and SVGAGI. The CDR3 spans 14 residues. Germline trimming cut 2 bases from V and 4 bases from J; bases unmatched to any gene: 0.

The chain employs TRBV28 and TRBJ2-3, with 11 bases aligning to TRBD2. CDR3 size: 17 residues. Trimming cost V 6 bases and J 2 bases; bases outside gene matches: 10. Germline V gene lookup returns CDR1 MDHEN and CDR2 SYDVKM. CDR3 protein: CASSSPLSGGATDTQYF. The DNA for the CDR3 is TGTGCCAGCAGCTCACCCCTTAGCGGGGGGGCCACAGATACGCAGTATTTT.

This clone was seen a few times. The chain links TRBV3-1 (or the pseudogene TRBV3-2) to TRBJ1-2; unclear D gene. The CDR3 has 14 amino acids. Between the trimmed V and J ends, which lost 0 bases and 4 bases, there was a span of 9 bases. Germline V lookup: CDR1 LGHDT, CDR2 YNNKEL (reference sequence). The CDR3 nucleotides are TGTGCCAGCAGCCAAGATCAACAGTTCTATGGCTACACCTTC. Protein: CASSQDQQFYGYTF.

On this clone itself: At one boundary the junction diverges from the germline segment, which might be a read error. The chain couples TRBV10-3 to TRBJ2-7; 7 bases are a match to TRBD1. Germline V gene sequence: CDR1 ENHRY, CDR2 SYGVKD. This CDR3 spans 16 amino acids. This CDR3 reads CATSVSGQESNYEQYF. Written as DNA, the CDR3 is TGTGCCACCAGTGTCTCTGGACAGGAAAGTAACTACGAGCAGTACTTC.

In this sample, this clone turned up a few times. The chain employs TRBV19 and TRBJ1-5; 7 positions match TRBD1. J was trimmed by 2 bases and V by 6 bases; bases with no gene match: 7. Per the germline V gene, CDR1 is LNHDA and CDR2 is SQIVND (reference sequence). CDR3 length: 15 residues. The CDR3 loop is CASSKRTGGNQPQHF. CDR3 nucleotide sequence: TGTGCCAGTAGCAAGCGGACAGGCGGCAATCAGCCCCAGCATTTT.

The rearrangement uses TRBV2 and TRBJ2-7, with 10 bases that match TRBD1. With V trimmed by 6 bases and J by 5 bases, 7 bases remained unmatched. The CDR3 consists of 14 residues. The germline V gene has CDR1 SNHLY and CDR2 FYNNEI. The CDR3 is CASRSGTGADEQYF. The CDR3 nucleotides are TGTGCCAGCAGATCCGGGACAGGGGCGGACGAGCAGTACTTC.

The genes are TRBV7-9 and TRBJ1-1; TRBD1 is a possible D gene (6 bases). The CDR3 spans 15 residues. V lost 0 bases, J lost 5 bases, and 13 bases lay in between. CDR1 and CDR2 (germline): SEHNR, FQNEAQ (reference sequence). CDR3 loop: CASSLALGAGTEAFF. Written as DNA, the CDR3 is TGTGCCAGCAGCTTAGCGCTGGGGGCGGGGACTGAAGCTTTCTTT.

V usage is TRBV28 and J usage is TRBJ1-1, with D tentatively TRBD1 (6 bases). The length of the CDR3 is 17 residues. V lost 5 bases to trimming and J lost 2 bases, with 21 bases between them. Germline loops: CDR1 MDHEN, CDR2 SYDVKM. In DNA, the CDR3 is TGTGCCAGCAGTACCGACCGCGCCGACAGGACTAACACTGAAGCTTTCTTT. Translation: CASSTDRADRTNTEAFF.

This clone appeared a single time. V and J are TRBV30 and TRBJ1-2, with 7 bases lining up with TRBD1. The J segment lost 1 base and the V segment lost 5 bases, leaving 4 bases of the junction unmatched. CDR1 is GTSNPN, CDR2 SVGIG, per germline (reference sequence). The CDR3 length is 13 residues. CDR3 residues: CAWARQGNYGYTF. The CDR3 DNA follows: TGTGCCTGGGCCCGACAGGGTAACTATGGCTACACCTTC.

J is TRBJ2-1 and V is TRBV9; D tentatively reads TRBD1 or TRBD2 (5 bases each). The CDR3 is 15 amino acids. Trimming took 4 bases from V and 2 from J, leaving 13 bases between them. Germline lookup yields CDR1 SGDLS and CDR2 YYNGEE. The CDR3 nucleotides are TGTGCCAGCAGCCCACGGGACGCACCCTACAATGAGCAGTTCTTC. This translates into CASSPRDAPYNEQFF.

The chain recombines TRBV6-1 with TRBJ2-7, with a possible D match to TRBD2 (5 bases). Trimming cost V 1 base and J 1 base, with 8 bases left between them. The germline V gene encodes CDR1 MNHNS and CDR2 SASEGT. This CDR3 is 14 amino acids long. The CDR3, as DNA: TGTGCCAGCAGTGAAGGGCCGGGGTCCTACGAGCAGTACTTC. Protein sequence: CASSEGPGSYEQYF.

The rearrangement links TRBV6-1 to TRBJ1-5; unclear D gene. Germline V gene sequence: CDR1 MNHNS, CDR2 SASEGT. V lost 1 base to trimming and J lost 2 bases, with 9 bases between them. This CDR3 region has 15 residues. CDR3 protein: CASSEEGLGNQPQHF. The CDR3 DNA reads TGTGCCAGCAGTGAAGAGGGTTTAGGCAATCAGCCCCAGCATTTT.

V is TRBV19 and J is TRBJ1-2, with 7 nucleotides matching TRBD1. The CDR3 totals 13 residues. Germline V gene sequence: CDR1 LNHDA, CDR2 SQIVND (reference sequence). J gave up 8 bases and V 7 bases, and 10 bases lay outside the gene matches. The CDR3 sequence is CASNAYTGDGYTF. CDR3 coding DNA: TGTGCCAGTAACGCTTACACAGGGGACGGCTACACCTTC.

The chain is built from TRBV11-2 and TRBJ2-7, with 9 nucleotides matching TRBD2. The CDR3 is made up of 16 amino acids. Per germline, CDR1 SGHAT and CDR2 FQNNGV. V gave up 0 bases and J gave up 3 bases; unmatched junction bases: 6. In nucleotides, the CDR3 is TGTGCCAGCAGCTTAGAAAGCGGGGGGCTGGTCTACGAGCAGTACTTC. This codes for CASSLESGGLVYEQYF.

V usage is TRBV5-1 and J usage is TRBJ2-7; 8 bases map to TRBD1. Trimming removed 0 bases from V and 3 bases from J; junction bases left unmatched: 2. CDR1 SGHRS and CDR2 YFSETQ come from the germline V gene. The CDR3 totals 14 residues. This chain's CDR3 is CASSLDGQGYEQYF. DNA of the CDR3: TGCGCCAGCAGCTTGGATGGACAGGGCTACGAGCAGTACTTC.

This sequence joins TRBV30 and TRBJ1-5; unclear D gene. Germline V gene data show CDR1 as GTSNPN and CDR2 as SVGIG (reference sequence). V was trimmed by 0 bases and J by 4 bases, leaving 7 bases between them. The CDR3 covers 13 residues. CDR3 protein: CAWSVDGNQPQHF. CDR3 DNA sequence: TGTGCCTGGAGTGTGGACGGGAATCAGCCCCAGCATTTT.

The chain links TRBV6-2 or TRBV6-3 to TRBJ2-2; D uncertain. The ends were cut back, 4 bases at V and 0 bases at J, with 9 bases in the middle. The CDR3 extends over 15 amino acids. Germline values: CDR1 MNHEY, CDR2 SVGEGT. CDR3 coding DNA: TGTGCCAGCAGTTCCACCACTCCGAACACCGGGGAGCTGTTTTTT. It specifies CASSSTTPNTGELFF.